This T cell receptor beta chain was captured by sequencing in a study of CD8 T cells in Susac syndrome. The study, taken as a whole, reports: As acknowledged by the study, its TCR sequencing and HLA analysis included a relatively small number of individuals.

Sequencing of TCR beta was performed on blood CD8+ and CD4+ T cells. Controls were healthy donors (matched for age and sex). With regard to this clonotype: Its antigen is as yet unknown.

Random hexamers were used to reverse transcribe an amount of roughly 0.5 to 1 ug RNA. The TCR beta CDR3 was amplified by immunoSEQ multiplex PCR across 54 Vbeta, 13 Jbeta. TCRdb itself ran the immunoSEQ multiplex PCR reads through MiXCR, one entry per CDR3 protein. The sample lists 120,000 or so distinct CDR3 sequences, less than 95% occurring once. The CDR3 is 14 amino acids. Trimming shortened V by 0 bases and J by 2 bases, and 5 bases separated the two germline ends. Germline V lookup: CDR1 MNHEY, CDR2 SMNVEV (reference sequence). The sequence came from a human donor in good health. Sequenced: CD4+ T cells from PBMCs. The chain joins TRBV27 to TRBJ1-3, with D uncertain. The CDR3 DNA reads TGTGCCAGCAGTTTATCCGGGACTGGAAACACCATATATTTT. Amino acid sequence: CASSLSGTGNTIYF.